This is a list of T cell receptor beta chains from one sample in a study of yellow fever vaccine responses in identical twins. One entry per CDR3 protein results from TCRdb running MiXCR on the RT-PCR reads. This sample yields about 2,500 distinct CDR3 sequences, of which approximately 80% are seen a single time; 5% to 6.5% belongs to the top ten. The sequencing used T cells from blood (PBMCs), unsorted or a sorted subset (not recorded which), collected before or after yellow fever vaccination (not recorded which). These receptors were taken from a woman under 30 who received the yellow fever vaccine. CDR3s include the opening cysteine and the closing phenylalanine or tryptophan. D genes are given only for firm matches. Clone size is not always given. Where it is, it says once, few, many or a class for expanded clones.

>TRBJ1-2|TRBV7-1|few|TRBD1
TGTGCCAGCAGCTCACAGGGGGCGGTCTATGGCTACACCTTC
CASSSQGAVYGYTF
>TRBJ1-2|TRBV28|few|-
TGTGCCAGCAGTGCTCCCGGGACGATCAACTATGGCTACACCTTC
CASSAPGTINYGYTF
>TRBJ2-1|TRBV29-1|-|TRBD2
TGCAGCGTGGGGAGGACTAGCGGGGGAAATGAGCAGTTCTTC
CSVGRTSGGNEQFF
>TRBJ2-1|TRBV11-3|-|TRBD2
TGTGCCAGCAGAAATCAGCGGGGGTCTATCTACAATGAGCAGTTCTTC
CASRNQRGSIYNEQFF
>TRBJ2-1|TRBV20-1|-|TRBD2
TGCAGTGCTAGACCGACTAGCGGGATGGCGGATGAGCAGTTCTTC
CSARPTSGMADEQFF
>TRBJ1-1|TRBV9|-|-
TGTGCCAGCAGCGTAGGCCCAGGGGATAGAGCTTTCTTT
CASSVGPGDRAFF
>TRBJ2-3|TRBV7-6|-|-
TGTGCCAGCAGCTCGAAACATCTACCCGTTAGCACAGATACGCAGTATTTT
CASSSKHLPVSTDTQYF
>TRBJ2-1|TRBV11-2|-|TRBD2
TGTGCCAGCAGCTCCCACAGCGGGGGGGCTGTTGAGCAGTTCTTC
CASSSHSGGAVEQFF
>TRBJ2-7|TRBV28|-|TRBD2
TGTGCCAGCAGTTTATTGCCTAGCGGATCCTACGAGCAGTACTTC
CASSLLPSGSYEQYF
>TRBJ2-3|TRBV11-1|-|-
TGTGCCAGCAGCCCTGTCGACAGCTTCACAGATACGCAGTATTTT
CASSPVDSFTDTQYF
>TRBJ2-7|TRBV5-5|-|-
TGTGCCAGCAGCTTGGGGAATGCCTACGAGCAGTACTTC
CASSLGNAYEQYF
>TRBJ2-3|TRBV10-1|-|-
TGCGCCAGCAGTGAGTCCCGAGGGATCCCCACAGATACGCAGTATTTT
CASSESRGIPTDTQYF
>TRBJ2-7|TRBV11-3|-|-
TGTGCCAGCAGCTTAGCAGAGAGTTACGAGCAGTACTTC
CASSLAESYEQYF
>TRBJ2-1|TRBV29-1|few|TRBD2
TGCAGCGTTCTTAACCTAGCGGGAGGGAACAATGAGCAGTTCTTC
CSVLNLAGGNNEQFF
>TRBJ2-3|TRBV9|-|TRBD1
TGTGCCAGCAGCGGGGGGACAGGGGCGTTAAATACGCAGTATTTT
CASSGGTGALNTQYF
>TRBJ2-2|TRBV13|-|TRBD2
TGTGCCAGCAGGAATGTCCCGGGGGGGGACACCGGGGAGCTGTTTTTT
CASRNVPGGDTGELFF
>TRBJ2-2|TRBV11-1|-|-
TGTGCCAGCAGCTTAGCAGACACCGGGGAGCTGTTTTTT
CASSLADTGELFF
>TRBJ1-1|TRBV11-2|-|-
TGTGCCAGCAGCTTACTCCCGACAGGCGGGGGCACTGAAGCTTTCTTT
CASSLLPTGGGTEAFF
>TRBJ2-3|TRBV18|few|-
TGTGCCAGCTCACTCAGCACAGATACGCAGTATTTT
CASSLSTDTQYF
>TRBJ2-1|TRBV5-4|-|TRBD1
TGTGCCAGCAAGAGGGACAGGGAAAGGAATGAGCAGTTCTTC
CASKRDRERNEQFF
>TRBJ2-5|TRBV7-8|once|-
TGTGCCAGCAGCAATACTAGAGAAGAGACCCAGTACTTC
CASSNTREETQYF
>TRBJ2-3|TRBV4-1|-|TRBD1
TGCGCCAGCAGCCAGGGACAGGACACAGATACGCAGTATTTT
CASSQGQDTDTQYF
>TRBJ2-1|TRBV29-1|-|-
TGCAGCGTTGTTCAGTATTACAATGAGCAGTTCTTC
CSVVQYYNEQFF
>TRBJ2-7|TRBV27|-|-
TGTGCCAGCAGTTACGAGGGTACCAGCGAGCAGTACTTC
CASSYEGTSEQYF
>TRBJ1-2|TRBV10-1|few|-
TGCGCCAGCAATCCAGACAGGTGGGGCTACACCTTC
CASNPDRWGYTF
>TRBJ1-3|TRBV7-2|-|-
TGTGCCAGCAGCCTGACATACGGAAACACCATATATTTT
CASSLTYGNTIYF
>TRBJ2-1|TRBV9|-|TRBD2
TGTGCCAGCAGCGTGACTAGCGGGGGGGCGAATGAGCAGTTCTTC
CASSVTSGGANEQFF
>TRBJ2-1|TRBV10-1|-|TRBD2
TGCGCCAGCAGTGAATCCTTTAGCGGGAGTGGTGCCGATGAGCAGTTCTTC
CASSESFSGSGADEQFF
>TRBJ2-1|TRBV18|-|-
TGTGCCAGCTCCCACTCGGTTGAGCAGTTCTTC
CASSHSVEQFF
>TRBJ1-2|TRBV15|-|TRBD1
TGTGCCACCAGCAGGGACAGGGATGGCTACACCTTC
CATSRDRDGYTF
>TRBJ2-3|TRBV5-6|-|-
TGTGCCAGCAGCTTCGGCCCGGCGGGGACAGATACGCAGTATTTT
CASSFGPAGTDTQYF
>TRBJ1-2|TRBV10-3|-|-
TGTGCCATCAGTGACGGGGATAGCTATGGCTACACCTTC
CAISDGDSYGYTF
>TRBJ2-3|TRBV2|-|TRBD2
TGTGCCAGCAGTGATACTAGCGGGAGCACAGATACGCAGTATTTT
CASSDTSGSTDTQYF
>TRBJ2-2|TRBV7-7|-|-
TGTGCCAGCAGCTCCGGACAGACCGGGGAGCTGTTTTTT
CASSSGQTGELFF
>TRBJ2-5|TRBV2|-|-
TGTGCCAGCAGTGGGACAGCAGGGACCCAGTACTTC
CASSGTAGTQYF
>TRBJ1-1|TRBV6-1|-|-
TGTGCCAGCAGGGGTGTCCAGGGTATAGTTGAAGCTTTCTTT
CASRGVQGIVEAFF
>TRBJ2-1|TRBV29-1|-|TRBD1
TGCAGCGTTGAAGATTGGGACAGGAGCTACAATGAGCAGTTCTTC
CSVEDWDRSYNEQFF